A single sample gave rise to the 17 T cell receptor beta chains below, sequenced in a study of blood T cell repertoires in COVID-19. Libraries were prepared by immunoSEQ multiplex PCR; TCRdb keeps only in-frame clonotypes and omits some of them. The sample shows about 400,000 clones, 70% to 90% of them seen only once. Sequencing input: peripheral blood. All receptors derive from a man aged 35-49 years with acute or convalescent COVID-19.

The chain links TRBV5-4 to TRBJ2-7; TRBD2 matches 8 bases. J lost 5 bases, V lost 0 bases, and 10 bases had no gene match. This CDR3 region has 16 residues. The germline V gene has CDR1 SGHNT and CDR2 YYREEE (reference sequence). In nucleotides, the CDR3 is TGTGCCAGCAGCTTGGAGGAGCGGGAGACCTTCCACGAGCAGTACTTC. Translated, it gives CASSLEERETFHEQYF.

V and J are TRBV2 and TRBJ1-2; 7 bases map to TRBD1. The germline CDR1 and CDR2 sequences are SNHLY and FYNNEI. The V gene end was trimmed by 8 bases and the J gene end by 2 bases; junction bases not matched to a gene: 11. This CDR3 has 15 residues. The CDR3 DNA reads as TGTGCCAGCCGTAATCAACAGGGGCCCAACTATGGCTACACCTTC. Amino acids: CASRNQQGPNYGYTF.

V gene TRBV23-1 combines with J gene TRBJ1-5; perhaps TRBD1 as D (6 bases). TRBV23-1 is placed among ORFs of uncertain function. This CDR3 contains 15 residues. V lost 6 bases, J lost 7 bases, and 19 bases lay in between. CDR3 coding DNA: TGCGCCAGCAGGCTAGGGGGTATGAGAGTCCAGCCCCAGCATTTT. This codes for CASRLGGMRVQPQHF.

The V call is TRBV6-1, the J call TRBJ2-1; D is possibly TRBD1 (6 bases). The CDR3 totals 15 residues. V lost 1 base and J 8 bases, leaving 15 bases between the germline ends. The germline V gene has CDR1 MNHNS and CDR2 SASEGT. CDR3 amino acids: CASSEVRPGADEQFF. CDR3 coding DNA: TGTGCCAGCAGTGAAGTTCGCCCAGGGGCCGATGAGCAGTTCTTC.

The V and J genes are TRBV6-6 and TRBJ2-2, with TRBD2 matching 10 bases. V shed 5 bases and J 4 bases; nucleotides not matched to a gene: 4. Germline lookup yields CDR1 MNHNY and CDR2 SVGAGI (reference sequence). The CDR3 contains 15 residues. Here the CDR3 reads CASSPSGRVTGELFF. The CDR3 region has the DNA TGTGCCAGCAGTCCTAGCGGGAGAGTCACCGGGGAGCTGTTTTTT.

The chain employs TRBV2 and TRBJ1-1; 8 bases line up with TRBD1. This CDR3 is built from 12 residues. V dropped 9 bases and J dropped 1; count of bases not matched to a gene: 1. Germline V CDR1 and CDR2: SNHLY, FYNNEI. Here the CDR3 DNA reads TGTGCCAGAGGGACAGGGAACACTGAAGCTTTCTTT. This gives the protein CARGTGNTEAFF.

Turning to this clone: One junction end disagrees with the germline gene, perhaps due to a read error. The chain combines TRBV3-1 (or the pseudogene TRBV3-2) with TRBJ2-7; TRBD2 might be the D (6 bases). Germline V lookup: CDR1 LGHDT, CDR2 YNNKEL (reference sequence). The CDR3 is made up of 13 amino acids. The CDR3 DNA reads TGTGCCAGCAGCACGTCTATGCGGGGTTCAAAGGACTTC. Translated: CASSTSMRGSKDF.

The DNA of the CDR3 is TGTGCCAGTAGTATAGTAGCACCAACTGGGGATACGCAGTATTTT. Translated: CASSIVAPTGDTQYF. This chain connects TRBV19 to TRBJ2-3; no firm D call. The CDR3 sequence is 15 residues long. The germline CDR1 and CDR2 sequences are LNHDA and SQIVND (reference sequence). V was clipped by 1 base and J by 6 bases, with 14 bases between them.

The V call is TRBV6-6, the J call TRBJ2-7; 9 bases fit TRBD2. This CDR3 comprises 14 residues. Trimming took 7 bases from V and 4 from J; bases not matched to a gene: 8. The germline gives CDR1 MNHNY, CDR2 SVGAGI (reference sequence). CDR3 sequence: CASTPSGNSYEQYF. The CDR3 DNA is TGTGCCAGCACCCCTAGCGGGAATTCGTACGAGCAGTACTTC.

The CDR3: CSVLVGGAAYNEQFF. CDR3 nucleotide sequence: TGCAGCGTTTTGGTAGGGGGGGCCGCTTACAATGAGCAGTTCTTC. The chain uses TRBV29-1 and TRBJ2-1, with D perhaps TRBD2 (7 bases). There are 15 residues in the CDR3. Trimming removed 5 bases from V and 4 bases from J, with 18 bases in between. Germline V lookup: CDR1 SQVTM, CDR2 ANQGSEA.

V is TRBV28 and J is TRBJ2-3, with 8 bases identical to TRBD2. V gave up 5 bases and J gave up 1 base; unmatched junction bases: 5. CDR1 is MDHEN and CDR2 is SYDVKM in the germline V gene. CDR3 length: 15 amino acids. DNA of the CDR3: TGTGCCAGCAGTCGAGCGGGGGCTCGCACAGATACGCAGTATTTT. This codes for CASSRAGARTDTQYF.

The chain carries TRBV7-9 and TRBJ2-4; perhaps TRBD2 as D (6 bases). Trimming took off 5 bases at V and 1 base at J, with 15 bases between the two ends. CDR3 length: 16 amino acids. Germline loops: CDR1 SEHNR, CDR2 FQNEAQ (reference sequence). The CDR3 bases are TGTGCCAGCAGCGGCAAGAGAAGCGGGGCCAAAAACATTCAGTACTTC. Its protein product is CASSGKRSGAKNIQYF.

The J gene is TRBJ1-2, the V gene TRBV5-6, with D unresolved. The germline V gene encodes CDR1 SGHDT and CDR2 YYEEEE. The CDR3 covers 14 residues. Deletions cut 0 bases from V and 7 bases from J, with 13 bases between. The CDR3 bases are TGTGCCAGCAGCTTGGCCGGGCGGCGGGGTGGCTACACCTTC. Its translation: CASSLAGRRGGYTF.

The chain joins TRBV19 to TRBJ1-2; 9 bases are shared with TRBD1. The CDR3 is 14 amino acids. Germline V gene data show CDR1 as LNHDA and CDR2 as SQIVND (reference sequence). J gave up 6 bases and V 4 bases, and 6 bases lay outside the gene matches. The CDR3 is CASSNRGQGNGYTF. CDR3 DNA sequence: TGTGCCAGTAGTAATCGGGGACAGGGTAATGGCTACACCTTC.

The chain employs TRBV6-4 and TRBJ2-7, with 8 bases matching TRBD2. The CDR3 runs 19 residues. With V trimmed by 6 bases and J by 3 bases, 22 bases remained unmatched. The germline CDR1 and CDR2 sequences are MRHNA and SNTAGT. The CDR3 bases are TGTGCCAGCAGGAGCGGAGAGGGGCCAGACTTTGCGGGAGGCTACGAGCAGTACTTC. It encodes CASRSGEGPDFAGGYEQYF.

This clone was seen a few times. This sequence joins TRBV19 and TRBJ2-1; maybe TRBD2 (6 bases). This CDR3 is built from 16 residues. The V gene lost 3 bases and the J gene lost 6 bases, with 18 bases spanning the gap. CDR1 and CDR2 from the germline V gene are LNHDA and SQIVND (reference sequence). The CDR3 here is CASSISASATGNEQFF. DNA of the CDR3: TGTGCCAGTAGTATTAGCGCTAGCGCTACGGGCAATGAGCAGTTCTTC.

The chain couples TRBV5-1 to TRBJ2-1; no definite D call. The CDR3 sequence is 13 residues long. V was trimmed by 0 bases and J by 6 bases, leaving 7 bases between them. Germline V lookup: CDR1 SGHRS, CDR2 YFSETQ. CDR3 coding DNA: TGCGCCAGCAGCTTGGATGTAGTCAATGAGCAGTTCTTC. It encodes CASSLDVVNEQFF.